The 11 T cell receptor beta chains reported below all come from one sample, sequenced in a study of OX40 agonist ivuxolimab in advanced cancers. Repertoires were generated with immunoSEQ multiplex PCR, while TCRdb's copy carries only in-frame clones and drops some. The sample has tens of thousands of clones; 86% are singletons. This specimen consisted of CD4+ or CD8+ T cells sorted from blood, obtained in a trial of the OX40 agonist ivuxolimab. The receptor set was obtained from an adult with an advanced solid tumor such as melanoma, head and neck, liver or kidney cancer.

The chain combines TRBV28 with TRBJ1-3; weak D call: TRBD1 (6 bases). Germline V lookup: CDR1 MDHEN, CDR2 SYDVKM. The V end lost 11 bases, the J end lost 0 bases, and 14 bases lay between the germline ends. The CDR3 runs 14 residues. CDR3 region: CAAVEGGSGNTIYF. The DNA for the CDR3 is TGTGCCGCCGTCGAGGGGGGCTCTGGAAACACCATATATTTT.

The genes are TRBV21-1 and TRBJ1-5. TRBV21-1 is described as a pseudogene. CDR3 length: 16 residues. CDR3 coding DNA: TGTGCCAGCAGCAAAGACCCCCGCGGGGGGGATCAGCCCCAGCATTTT. This encodes CASSKDPRGGDQPQHF.

This clone was seen more than once but under ten times. The chain combines TRBV7-8 with TRBJ2-1; TRBD1 matches at 8 bases. Germline V gene data show CDR1 as SGHVS and CDR2 as FQNEAQ. J was trimmed by 10 bases and V by 7 bases; bases with no gene match: 18. The length of the CDR3 is 16 residues. CDR3 sequence (DNA): TGTGCCAGCACCCCAGGCTCAGGGGGCATAAGAGGGGAGCAGTTCTTC. Translating gives CASTPGSGGIRGEQFF.

The gene calls are TRBV6-5 and TRBJ2-7; 13 positions agree with TRBD2. This CDR3 spans 14 amino acids. The V gene's germline CDR1 is MNHEY and CDR2 SVGAGI. V shed 6 bases, J shed 7 bases, and the junction held 6 bases outside the gene matches. The CDR3 here is CASSRGLAGREQYF. In nucleotides, the CDR3 is TGTGCCAGCAGCCGGGGACTAGCGGGGAGGGAGCAGTACTTC.

The chain is built from TRBV6-6 and TRBJ2-3, with D perhaps TRBD2 (7 bases). Germline V gene sequence: CDR1 MNHNY, CDR2 SVGAGI (reference sequence). V lost 2 bases to trimming and J lost 3 bases, with 15 bases between them. This CDR3 has 16 amino acids. The CDR3 DNA is TGTGCCAGCAGTTACCGGGGGCGGGAGAAAACAGATACGCAGTATTTT. Translating it yields CASSYRGREKTDTQYF.

This CDR3 reads CASSLASSGGGYEQYF. CDR3 DNA sequence: TGTGCCAGCAGCTTAGCCTCGAGTGGCGGGGGCTACGAGCAGTACTTC. The V gene is TRBV7-2, the J gene TRBJ2-7, with 7 bases lining up with TRBD2. With 0 bases clipped from V and 3 bases from J, the junction kept 8 bases outside the gene matches. Germline CDR1 and CDR2: SGHTA and FQGNSA. The CDR3 loop spans 16 amino acids.

This chain links TRBV4-2 with TRBJ1-4, with 9 bases identical to TRBD1. After removal of 8 bases from V and 8 bases from J, the junction contained 9 bases not matched to a gene. The CDR3 runs to 14 residues. CDR1 and CDR2 from the germline V gene are LGHNA and YNFKEQ. CDR3 sequence (DNA): TGTGCCAGCGAACAGGGGGCGGGGAACGAAAAACTGTTTTTT. Residues: CASEQGAGNEKLFF.

The gene calls are TRBV6-1 and TRBJ2-2; 7 nucleotides line up with TRBD2. With V trimmed by 7 bases and J by 4 bases, 0 bases remained unmatched. This CDR3 region has 12 residues. Germline CDR1 and CDR2: MNHNS and SASEGT. The CDR3 is CASTGGTGELFF. In DNA, the CDR3 is TGTGCCAGCACGGGGGGCACCGGGGAGCTGTTTTTT.

The chain couples TRBV19 to TRBJ2-2; D might be TRBD2 (5 bases). There are 11 residues in the CDR3. V lost 11 bases and J 8 bases, leaving 12 bases between the germline ends. Germline V lookup: CDR1 LNHDA, CDR2 SQIVND (reference sequence). Written as DNA, the CDR3 is TGTGCCGGGTCCGGCGGGGGGGAGCTGTTTTTT. It is translated as CAGSGGGELFF.

This rearrangement joins TRBV6-6 to TRBJ1-2; 7 nucleotides match TRBD1. The germline V gene has CDR1 MNHNY and CDR2 SVGAGI (reference sequence). The CDR3 loop spans 14 amino acids. V dropped 5 bases and J dropped 2; count of bases not matched to a gene: 5. DNA for the CDR3: TGTGCCAGCAGTAGACAACAGGGGAACTATGGCTACACCTTC. This codes for CASSRQQGNYGYTF.

This clone was counted a single time. The chain is built from TRBV2 and TRBJ1-1; 8 positions agree with TRBD1. The CDR3 is 15 amino acids. Germline V gene data show CDR1 as SNHLY and CDR2 as FYNNEI. Trimming at V came to 6 bases and at J to 1 base, leaving 7 bases not matched to a gene. Here the CDR3 reads CASREPQGANTEAFF. Here the CDR3 DNA reads TGTGCCAGCAGGGAACCGCAGGGGGCGAACACTGAAGCTTTCTTT.